What follows are 32 T cell receptor beta chains derived from one specimen sequenced in a study of cytotoxic CD8 clonotypes in ibrutinib-treated CLL (dated by TCRdb to the early 2020s). Libraries came from the immunoSEQ multiplex PCR assay. This immuneACCESS table, as held by TCRdb, lists in-frame sequences with V and J called but not all clones. Of the missing ones, under half trace to an unresolved V gene in checked studies; the others have no known cause. This sample is represented by 65,000 to 95,000 clones; 70% to 90% of them were singletons. The ten largest clones add up to roughly 5.4% of the sample. Sequencing was performed on PBMCs, taken before ibrutinib treatment. These receptors were obtained from a human donor with chronic lymphocytic leukemia.

This clone was detected only a few times. The CDR3 sequence: CASSLVAGGPDTQYF. The CDR3 region has the DNA TGTGCCAGCAGCTTAGTAGCGGGAGGGCCAGATACGCAGTATTTT. The chain joins TRBV11-3 to TRBJ2-3; 11 bases match TRBD2. CDR3 length equals 15 residues. V lost 1 base, J lost 4 bases, and 1 base stayed unmatched. From germline, CDR1 is SGHNT and CDR2 YENEEA.

V and J are TRBV28 and TRBJ2-5; possibly TRBD1 for D (5 bases). Trimming pared 6 bases from V and 5 bases from J, leaving 10 bases between. Germline V gene lookup returns CDR1 MDHEN and CDR2 SYDVKM. CDR3 length: 12 amino acids. CDR3 amino acids: CASSQGRETQYF. Here the CDR3 DNA reads TGTGCCAGCAGCCAGGGTAGGGAGACCCAGTACTTC. The whole variable domain, remainder taken from reference TRBV28 and TRBJ2-5, is DVKVTQSSRYLVKRTGEKVFLECVQDMDHENMFWYRQDPGLGLRLIYFSYDVKMKEKGDIPEGYSVSREKKERFSLILESASTNQTSMYLCASSQGRETQYFGPGTRLLVL.

The chain combines TRBV9 with TRBJ2-2, with no clear D. Germline lookup yields CDR1 SGDLS and CDR2 YYNGEE. CDR3 length equals 14 residues. Deletions cut 0 bases from V and 5 bases from J, with 8 bases between. CDR3 sequence reads: CASSVVGETGELFF. The DNA of the CDR3 is TGTGCCAGCAGCGTAGTTGGGGAAACCGGGGAGCTGTTTTTT.

V gene TRBV7-2 combines with J gene TRBJ2-1, with 7 bases identical to TRBD2. V lost 6 bases to trimming and J lost 1 base; unmatched junction nucleotides: 6. The CDR3 is made up of 15 amino acids. The germline V gene has CDR1 SGHTA and CDR2 FQGNSA. The CDR3 spells CASRGSGMSYNEQFF. The CDR3 region has the DNA TGTGCCAGCAGAGGGAGCGGGATGTCCTACAATGAGCAGTTCTTC. The full variable domain, completed using reference TRBV7-2 and TRBJ2-1, is GAGVSQSPSNKVTEKGKDVELRCDPISGHTALYWYRQSLGQGLEFLIYFQGNSAPDKSGLPSDRFSAERTGGSVSTLTIQRTQQEDSAVYLCASRGSGMSYNEQFFGPGTRLTVL.

In its sample, this clone was seen a few times. The chain combines TRBV19 with TRBJ1-1; maybe TRBD1 (5 bases). This CDR3 has 12 residues. Deletions cut 4 bases from V and 7 bases from J, with 10 bases between. Germline V gene lookup returns CDR1 LNHDA and CDR2 SQIVND (reference sequence). CDR3 region: CASSTGGFEAFF. In DNA, the CDR3 is TGTGCCAGTAGTACGGGGGGTTTTGAAGCTTTCTTT.

The V call is TRBV7-8, the J call TRBJ2-7; TRBD1 might be the D (6 bases). The V gene's germline CDR1 is SGHVS and CDR2 FQNEAQ. V dropped 2 bases and J dropped 1 base, with 12 bases sitting between them. The CDR3 consists of 15 residues. The CDR3 DNA sequence: TGTGCCAGCAGCTTACAGGGGATCGCTTCCTACGAGCAGTACTTC. Translation gives CASSLQGIASYEQYF.

This sequence joins TRBV5-4 and TRBJ2-2; D is uncertain. The ends were cut back, 4 bases at V and 1 base at J, with 11 bases in the middle. The CDR3 length is 15 residues. Looked up from germline, CDR1 is SGHNT and CDR2 is YYREEE (reference sequence). The DNA for the CDR3 is TGTGCCAGCAGCCCCGAGATGGGGAACACCGGGGAGCTGTTTTTT. Translation: CASSPEMGNTGELFF.

This clone has a single count. The rearrangement links TRBV2 to TRBJ1-5; D not resolved. Between the trimmed V and J ends, which lost 2 bases and 0 bases, there was a span of 8 bases. Per the germline V gene, CDR1 is SNHLY and CDR2 is FYNNEI. The CDR3 has 15 residues. The CDR3 DNA sequence: TGTGCCAGCAGTGAACTCGTTTATAGCAATCAGCCCCAGCATTTT. Protein product: CASSELVYSNQPQHF.

The V gene is TRBV5-6, the J gene TRBJ1-1, with 10 bases aligning to TRBD1. There are 17 residues in the CDR3. Per germline, CDR1 SGHDT and CDR2 YYEEEE. Trimming cost V 3 bases and J 1 base; bases outside gene matches: 9. Written as DNA, the CDR3 is TGTGCCAGCAGCTATCCGGGACAGGGGACGTGGAACACTGAAGCTTTCTTT. Protein product: CASSYPGQGTWNTEAFF.

The chain combines TRBV28 with TRBJ2-7; maybe TRBD2 (6 bases). The V gene lost 3 bases and the J gene lost 2 bases, with 11 bases spanning the gap. The CDR3 contains 14 residues. Germline V gene lookup returns CDR1 MDHEN and CDR2 SYDVKM. This chain's CDR3 is CASSLVGSTYEQYF. DNA for the CDR3: TGTGCCAGCAGTTTGGTCGGGAGTACCTACGAGCAGTACTTC.

The chain couples TRBV27 to TRBJ1-5, with TRBD1 identical over 7 bases. Germline lookup yields CDR1 MNHEY and CDR2 SMNVEV (reference sequence). V shed 4 bases and J 9 bases; nucleotides not matched to a gene: 9. CDR3 length: 14 amino acids. The CDR3 reads CASSSGTATRPQHF. CDR3 bases: TGTGCCAGCAGTTCTGGGACAGCTACGCGGCCCCAGCATTTT.

V and J are TRBV7-6 and TRBJ1-3; TRBD1 is a possible D gene (6 bases). Germline V CDR1 and CDR2: SGHVS, FNYEAQ. V dropped 5 bases and J dropped 2 bases, with 10 bases sitting between them. The CDR3 is made up of 14 amino acids. CDR3 sequence: CASSVQGAGNTIYF. The CDR3 coding sequence is TGTGCCAGCAGCGTACAGGGAGCTGGAAACACCATATATTTT. The complete variable domain, with remaining parts taken from reference TRBV7-6 and TRBJ1-3, reads GAGVSQSPRYKVTKRGQDVALRCDPISGHVSLYWYRQALGQGPEFLTYFNYEAQQDKSGLPNDRFSAERPEGSISTLTIQRTEQRDSAMYRCASSVQGAGNTIYFGEGSWLTVV.

The V and J genes are TRBV7-2 and TRBJ2-7; TRBD2 is a possible D gene (6 bases). V lost 0 bases to trimming and J lost 2 bases, with 8 bases between them. In germline, CDR1 is SGHTA, CDR2 FQGNSA. The CDR3 runs to 14 residues. The DNA for the CDR3 is TGTGCCAGCAGCTTAGCCCGGGAGCCCTACGAGCAGTACTTC. Translation gives CASSLAREPYEQYF.

The chain carries TRBV11-2 and TRBJ1-2; D is unresolved. The germline V gene has CDR1 SGHAT and CDR2 FQNNGV. V lost 0 bases and J lost 0, with 5 bases in between. This CDR3 has 14 residues. This CDR3 is CASSLDRSNYGYTF. In DNA form, the CDR3 reads TGTGCCAGCAGCTTAGACAGGTCTAACTATGGCTACACCTTC.

This chain uses TRBV27 with TRBJ1-5, with D maybe TRBD1 (5 bases). V lost 5 bases and J 2 bases, leaving 7 bases between the germline ends. The CDR3 has 13 amino acids. Germline CDR1 MNHEY, CDR2 SMNVEV (reference sequence). The CDR3 DNA follows: TGTGCCAGCAGTGCACAGGGCAATCAGCCCCAGCATTTT. It translates to CASSAQGNQPQHF.

This chain links TRBV6-1 with TRBJ2-1; maybe TRBD2 (6 bases). The CDR3 contains 16 residues. Germline CDR1 MNHNS, CDR2 SASEGT. The ends were cut back, 4 bases at V and 1 base at J, with 14 bases in the middle. The CDR3 loop reads CASSATGTESYNEQFF. CDR3 nucleotide sequence: TGTGCCAGCAGTGCAACCGGGACTGAATCCTACAATGAGCAGTTCTTC.

A remark on this clone: Within the sample, other DNA sequences also encode this same CDR3. The chain links TRBV11-3 to TRBJ2-1; D is undetermined. Germline V lookup: CDR1 SGHNT, CDR2 YENEEA. V lost 0 bases and J 5 bases, leaving 8 bases between the germline ends. The CDR3 has 14 residues. The CDR3 loop reads CASSLEGYNNEQFF. The CDR3 DNA sequence: TGTGCCAGCAGCTTAGAGGGTTACAACAATGAGCAGTTCTTC.

The rearrangement uses TRBV10-3 and TRBJ1-2; D unclear. This CDR3 has 13 residues. V was trimmed by 2 bases and J by 6 bases, leaving 10 bases between them. The germline gives CDR1 ENHRY, CDR2 SYGVKD. This CDR3 reads CAISEGLVDGYTF. In nucleotides, the CDR3 is TGTGCCATCAGTGAGGGTTTAGTGGATGGCTACACCTTC.

This chain uses TRBV7-2 with TRBJ2-7; 9 bases are a match to TRBD2. J was trimmed by 2 bases and V by 5 bases; bases with no gene match: 7. The CDR3 consists of 15 residues. The germline V gene encodes CDR1 SGHTA and CDR2 FQGNSA. CDR3 sequence (DNA): TGTGCCAGCAGCCCCCAGGCGGGAGGGCCCTACGAGCAGTACTTC. Translated, it gives CASSPQAGGPYEQYF.

The chain links TRBV9 to TRBJ1-4; 8 positions agree with TRBD1. The germline gives CDR1 SGDLS, CDR2 YYNGEE. With 2 bases clipped from V and 0 bases from J, the junction kept 6 bases outside the gene matches. The CDR3 totals 17 residues. DNA of the CDR3: TGTGCCAGCAGCGTGACAGGGGCACTTGCAACTAATGAAAAACTGTTTTTT. Protein sequence: CASSVTGALATNEKLFF.

The chain carries TRBV7-7 and TRBJ2-3; 7 bases align to TRBD2. The germline V gene encodes CDR1 SSHAT and CDR2 FNYEAQ (reference sequence). V gave up 5 bases and J gave up 0 bases; unmatched junction bases: 5. The CDR3 is 15 residues long. CDR3 amino acids: CASSQSGVSTDTQYF. CDR3 in DNA: TGTGCCAGCAGCCAGAGCGGGGTTAGCACAGATACGCAGTATTTT.

The gene calls are TRBV4-2 and TRBJ2-1, with 9 nucleotides matching TRBD2. Germline loops: CDR1 LGHNA, CDR2 YNFKEQ. With V trimmed by 1 base and J by 8 bases, 12 bases remained unmatched. The CDR3 is 17 residues long. DNA for the CDR3: TGTGCCAGCAGCCAAGTGCCTGGCGGGAGGGCCTTCCATGAGCAGTTCTTC. The encoded protein is CASSQVPGGRAFHEQFF.

This sequence joins TRBV5-1 and TRBJ1-1; D ambiguous. V was pared by 0 bases and J by 1 base, with 10 bases between. Germline lookup yields CDR1 SGHRS and CDR2 YFSETQ. The CDR3 runs to 15 residues. The CDR3 coding sequence is TGCGCCAGCAGCTTGGAGATTATTTCGAACACTGAAGCTTTCTTT. Encoded protein: CASSLEIISNTEAFF.

This chain uses TRBV5-1 with TRBJ2-2, with D unclear. The CDR3 covers 15 residues. V lost 1 base, J lost 0 bases, and 7 bases lay in between. CDR1 is SGHRS and CDR2 is YFSETQ in the germline V gene. The CDR3, as DNA: TGCGCCAGCAGCTTGAACAATCCGAACACCGGGGAGCTGTTTTTT. This translates into CASSLNNPNTGELFF.

This chain links TRBV5-1 with TRBJ2-2; 7 bases match TRBD1. This CDR3 has 15 amino acids. Germline V gives CDR1 SGHRS, CDR2 YFSETQ. Unmatched junction bases numbered 7, after V lost 5 bases and J lost 3 bases. The chain's CDR3 is CASRTTGLDTGELFF. CDR3 sequence (DNA): TGCGCCAGCAGAACGACAGGGCTCGACACCGGGGAGCTGTTTTTT.

The chain carries TRBV4-3 and TRBJ1-2, with 12 nucleotides matching TRBD1. Germline CDR1 and CDR2: LGHNA and YSLEER. CDR3 length equals 15 residues. Trimming removed 3 bases from V and 4 bases from J; junction bases left unmatched: 3. CDR3 in DNA: TGCGCCAGCAGCCATTTGGGACAGGGGGCCTATGGCTACACCTTC. As protein: CASSHLGQGAYGYTF.

This chain links TRBV5-1 with TRBJ2-7; D may be TRBD2 (5 bases). There are 16 residues in the CDR3. Germline loops: CDR1 SGHRS, CDR2 YFSETQ. The V and J ends lost 2 bases and 6 bases respectively, with 21 bases between them. The CDR3 loop is CASSLLPDGNVFEQYF. The CDR3 DNA is TGCGCCAGCAGCTTACTACCGGACGGGAATGTTTTCGAGCAGTACTTC.

The gene calls are TRBV25-1 and TRBJ1-2; 7 positions match TRBD1. Germline V gene data show CDR1 as MGHDK and CDR2 as SYGVNS. The CDR3 extends over 15 amino acids. Trimming took 3 bases from V and 3 from J; bases not matched to a gene: 7. The CDR3 sequence is CASSDETGNYYGYTF. CDR3 bases: TGTGCCAGCAGTGATGAGACAGGGAATTACTATGGCTACACCTTC.

The chain recombines TRBV27 with TRBJ2-7; D is possibly TRBD1 (5 bases). CDR1 and CDR2 from the germline V gene are MNHEY and SMNVEV (reference sequence). V lost 3 bases and J lost 5, with 14 bases in between. The CDR3 totals 14 residues. The CDR3 spells CASSFRAGYHEQYF. The CDR3, as DNA: TGTGCCAGCAGTTTCCGGGCAGGGTACCACGAGCAGTACTTC.

A single count supports this clone. This chain joins TRBV19 and TRBJ2-5, with 11 bases that match TRBD2. Germline assignment: CDR1 LNHDA and CDR2 SQIVND (reference sequence). The CDR3 totals 14 residues. V gave up 11 bases and J gave up 5 bases; unmatched junction bases: 10. CDR3 nucleotide sequence: TGTGCCTCCTCTAGCGGGAGGTCAAGGGAGACCCAGTACTTC. This sequence encodes CASSSGRSRETQYF.

This chain joins TRBV14 and TRBJ1-1; TRBD1 might be the D (5 bases). This CDR3 has 16 amino acids. The germline gives CDR1 SGHDN, CDR2 FVKESK. V gave up 1 base and J gave up 1 base, with 13 bases separating them. The CDR3 region is CASSQGWGRRNTEAFF. In DNA, the CDR3 is TGTGCCAGCAGCCAAGGTTGGGGACGCAGGAACACTGAAGCTTTCTTT.

The chain is built from TRBV5-6 and TRBJ2-2; D remains ambiguous. The CDR3 runs to 14 residues. Germline values: CDR1 SGHDT, CDR2 YYEEEE. Trimming pared 0 bases from V and 6 bases from J, leaving 9 bases between. The DNA for the CDR3 is TGTGCCAGCAGCTTGGTGGTAGCTGCCGGGGAGCTGTTTTTT. It encodes CASSLVVAAGELFF.